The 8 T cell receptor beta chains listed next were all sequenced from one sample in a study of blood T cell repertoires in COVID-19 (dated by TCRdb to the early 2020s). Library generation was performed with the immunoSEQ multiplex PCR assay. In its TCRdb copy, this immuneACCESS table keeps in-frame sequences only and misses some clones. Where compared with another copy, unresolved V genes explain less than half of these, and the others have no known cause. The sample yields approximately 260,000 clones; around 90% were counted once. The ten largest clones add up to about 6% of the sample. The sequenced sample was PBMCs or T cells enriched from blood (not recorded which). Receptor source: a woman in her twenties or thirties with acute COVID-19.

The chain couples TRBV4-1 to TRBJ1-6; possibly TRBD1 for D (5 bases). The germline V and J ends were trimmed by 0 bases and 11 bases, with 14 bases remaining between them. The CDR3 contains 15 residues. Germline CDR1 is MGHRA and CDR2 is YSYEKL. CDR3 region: CASSQDLAGLTPLHF. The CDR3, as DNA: TGCGCCAGCAGCCAAGATTTGGCAGGGTTGACACCCCTCCACTTT.

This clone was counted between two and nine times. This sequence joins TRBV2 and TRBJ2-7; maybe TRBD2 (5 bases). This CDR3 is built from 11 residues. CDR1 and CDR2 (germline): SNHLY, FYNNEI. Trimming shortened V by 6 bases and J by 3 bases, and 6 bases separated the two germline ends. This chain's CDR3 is CASRRDYEQYF. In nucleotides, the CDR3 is TGTGCCAGCAGGAGGGACTACGAGCAGTACTTC.

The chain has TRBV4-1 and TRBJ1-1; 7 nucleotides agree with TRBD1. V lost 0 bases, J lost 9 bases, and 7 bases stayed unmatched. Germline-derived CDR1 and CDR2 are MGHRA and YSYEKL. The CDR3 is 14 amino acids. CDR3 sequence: CASSQESLGGKAFF. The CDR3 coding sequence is TGCGCCAGCAGCCAAGAGTCCCTAGGGGGCAAAGCTTTCTTT.

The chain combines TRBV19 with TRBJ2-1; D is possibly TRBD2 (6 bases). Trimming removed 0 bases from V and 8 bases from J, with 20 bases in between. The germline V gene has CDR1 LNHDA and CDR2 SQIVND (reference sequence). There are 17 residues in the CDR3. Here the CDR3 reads CASSIDRGSLLGDEQFF. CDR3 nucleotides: TGTGCCAGTAGTATAGATCGGGGGTCGTTGTTGGGCGATGAGCAGTTCTTC.

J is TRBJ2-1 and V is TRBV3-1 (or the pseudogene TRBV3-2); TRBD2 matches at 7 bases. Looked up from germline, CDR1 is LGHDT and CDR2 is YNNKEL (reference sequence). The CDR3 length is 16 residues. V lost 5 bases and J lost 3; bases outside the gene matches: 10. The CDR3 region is CASSYLAENFYNEQFF. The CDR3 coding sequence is TGTGCCAGCAGCTATCTAGCGGAGAACTTCTACAATGAGCAGTTCTTC.

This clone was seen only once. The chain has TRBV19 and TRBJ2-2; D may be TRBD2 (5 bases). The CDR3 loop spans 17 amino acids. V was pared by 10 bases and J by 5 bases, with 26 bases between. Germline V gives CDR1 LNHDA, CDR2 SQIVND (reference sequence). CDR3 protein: CATLSDRIFPGTGELFF. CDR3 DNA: TGTGCCACTTTATCGGACCGAATTTTCCCGGGAACCGGGGAGCTGTTTTTT.

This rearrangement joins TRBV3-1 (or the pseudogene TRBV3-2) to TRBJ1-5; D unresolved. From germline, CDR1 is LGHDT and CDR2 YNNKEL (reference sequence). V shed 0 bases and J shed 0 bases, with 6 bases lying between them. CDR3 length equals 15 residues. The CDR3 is CASSQEMYSNQPQHF. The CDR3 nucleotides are TGTGCCAGCAGCCAAGAAATGTATAGCAATCAGCCCCAGCATTTT.

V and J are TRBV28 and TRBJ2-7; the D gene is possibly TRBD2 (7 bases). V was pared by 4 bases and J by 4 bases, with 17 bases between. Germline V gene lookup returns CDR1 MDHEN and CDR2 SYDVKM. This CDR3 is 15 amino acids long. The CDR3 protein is CASSSQGRGAYEQYF. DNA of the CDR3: TGTGCCAGCAGTTCCCAGGGCCGGGGGGCGTACGAGCAGTACTTC. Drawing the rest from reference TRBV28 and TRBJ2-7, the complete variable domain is DVKVTQSSRYLVKRTGEKVFLECVQDMDHENMFWYRQDPGLGLRLIYFSYDVKMKEKGDIPEGYSVSREKKERFSLILESASTNQTSMYLCASSSQGRGAYEQYFGPGTRLTVT.